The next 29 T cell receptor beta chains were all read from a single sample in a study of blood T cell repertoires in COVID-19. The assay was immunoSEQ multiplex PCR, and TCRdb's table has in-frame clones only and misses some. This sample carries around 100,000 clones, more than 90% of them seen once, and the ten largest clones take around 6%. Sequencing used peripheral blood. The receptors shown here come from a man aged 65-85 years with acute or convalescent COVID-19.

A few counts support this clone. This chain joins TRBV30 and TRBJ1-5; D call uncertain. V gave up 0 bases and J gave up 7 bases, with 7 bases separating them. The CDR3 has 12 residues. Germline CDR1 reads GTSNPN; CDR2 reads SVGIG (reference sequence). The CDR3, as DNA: TGTGCCTGGAGTGTACTTGAACAGCCCCAGCATTTT. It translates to CAWSVLEQPQHF. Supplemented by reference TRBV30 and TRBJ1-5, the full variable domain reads SQTIHQWPATLVQPVGSPLSLECTVEGTSNPNLYWYRQAAGRGLQLLFYSVGIGQISSEVPQNLSASRPQDRQFILSSKKLLLSDSGFYLCAWSVLEQPQHFGDGTRLSIL.

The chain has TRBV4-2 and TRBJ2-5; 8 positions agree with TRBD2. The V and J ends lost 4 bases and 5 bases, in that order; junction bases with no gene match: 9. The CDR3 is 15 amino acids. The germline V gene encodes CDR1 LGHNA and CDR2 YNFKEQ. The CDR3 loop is CASSRRLALGETQYF. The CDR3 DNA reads TGTGCCAGCAGCCGACGACTAGCGCTGGGGGAGACCCAGTACTTC.

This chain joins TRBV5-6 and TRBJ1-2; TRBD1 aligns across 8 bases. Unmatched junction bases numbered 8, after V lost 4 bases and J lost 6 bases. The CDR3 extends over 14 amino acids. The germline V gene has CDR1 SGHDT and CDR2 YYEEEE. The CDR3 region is CASSTQGARDGYTF. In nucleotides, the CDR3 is TGTGCCAGCAGCACCCAGGGGGCACGGGATGGCTACACCTTC. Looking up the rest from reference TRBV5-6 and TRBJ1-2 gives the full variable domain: DAGVTQSPTHLIKTRGQQVTLRCSPKSGHDTVSWYQQALGQGPQFIFQYYEEEERQRGNFPDRFSGHQFPNYSSELNVNALLLGDSALYLCASSTQGARDGYTFGSGTRLTVV.

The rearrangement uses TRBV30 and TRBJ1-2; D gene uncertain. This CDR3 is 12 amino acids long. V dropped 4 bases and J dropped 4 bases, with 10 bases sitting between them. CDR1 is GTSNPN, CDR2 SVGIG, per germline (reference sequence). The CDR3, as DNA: TGTGCCTGGACCCCGACTGGCTATGGCTACACCTTC. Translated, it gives CAWTPTGYGYTF.

CDR3 sequence (DNA): TGCAGCGTTAGCGGGGGGGCCGAAGATACGCAGTATTTT. Translating gives CSVSGGAEDTQYF. This chain links TRBV29-1 with TRBJ2-3, with 10 bases identical to TRBD2. Germline assignment: CDR1 SQVTM and CDR2 ANQGSEA. V lost 5 bases, J lost 5 bases, and 4 bases stayed unmatched. The CDR3 length is 13 residues.

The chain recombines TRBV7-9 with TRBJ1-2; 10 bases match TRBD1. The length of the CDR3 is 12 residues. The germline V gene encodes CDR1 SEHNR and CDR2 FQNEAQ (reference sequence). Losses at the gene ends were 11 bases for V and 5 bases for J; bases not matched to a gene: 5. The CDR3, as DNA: TGTGCCGGGGACAGGGGCCGGTATGGCTACACCTTC. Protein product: CAGDRGRYGYTF. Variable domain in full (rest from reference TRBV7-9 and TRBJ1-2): DTGVSQNPRHKITKRGQNVTFRCDPISEHNRLYWYRQTLGQGPEFLTYFQNEAQLEKSRLLSDRFSAERPKGSFSTLEIQRTEQGDSAMYLCAGDRGRYGYTFGSGTRLTVV.

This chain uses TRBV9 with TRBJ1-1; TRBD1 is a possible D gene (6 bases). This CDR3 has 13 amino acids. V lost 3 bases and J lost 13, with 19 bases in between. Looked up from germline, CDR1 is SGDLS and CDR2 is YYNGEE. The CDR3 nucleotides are TGTGCCAGCAGCGCGGGGGGCACAGGGTCTGTTTTCTTT. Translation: CASSAGGTGSVFF.

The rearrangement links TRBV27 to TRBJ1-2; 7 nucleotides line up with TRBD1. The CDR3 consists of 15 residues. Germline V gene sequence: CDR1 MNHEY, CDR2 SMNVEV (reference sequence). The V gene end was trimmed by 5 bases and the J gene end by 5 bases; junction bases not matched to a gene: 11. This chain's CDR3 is CASSRSGQLAYGYTF. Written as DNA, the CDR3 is TGTGCCAGCAGTCGATCGGGACAGCTCGCGTATGGCTACACCTTC.

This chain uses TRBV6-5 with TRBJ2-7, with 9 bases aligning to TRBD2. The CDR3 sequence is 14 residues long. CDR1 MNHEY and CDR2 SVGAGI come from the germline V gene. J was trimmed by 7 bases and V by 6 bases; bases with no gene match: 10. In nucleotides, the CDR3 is TGTGCCAGCAGCCCGCATAGCGGGAGTACTGAGCAGTACTTC. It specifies CASSPHSGSTEQYF.

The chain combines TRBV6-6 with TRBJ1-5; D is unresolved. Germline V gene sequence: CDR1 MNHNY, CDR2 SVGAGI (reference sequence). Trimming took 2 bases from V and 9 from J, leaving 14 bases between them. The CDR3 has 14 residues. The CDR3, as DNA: TGTGCCAGCAGTTACCTTATCGGGGTTTGGCCCCAGCATTTT. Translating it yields CASSYLIGVWPQHF.

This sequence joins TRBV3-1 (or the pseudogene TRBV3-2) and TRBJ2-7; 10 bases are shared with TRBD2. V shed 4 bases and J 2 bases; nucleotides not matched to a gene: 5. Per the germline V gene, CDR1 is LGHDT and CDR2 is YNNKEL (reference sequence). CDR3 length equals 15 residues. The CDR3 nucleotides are TGTGCCAGCAGCCTTAGGACTAGCGGCCCCTACGAGCAGTACTTC. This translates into CASSLRTSGPYEQYF.

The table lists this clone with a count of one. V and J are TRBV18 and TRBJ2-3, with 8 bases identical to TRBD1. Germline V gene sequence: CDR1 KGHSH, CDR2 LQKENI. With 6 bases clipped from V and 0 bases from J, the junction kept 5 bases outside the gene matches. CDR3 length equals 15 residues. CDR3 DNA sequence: TGTGCCAGCTCTTTCACAGGGGGTAGCACAGATACGCAGTATTTT. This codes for CASSFTGGSTDTQYF. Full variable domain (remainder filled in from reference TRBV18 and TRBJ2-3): NAGVMQNPRHLVRRRGQEARLRCSPMKGHSHVYWYRQLPEEGLKFMVYLQKENIIDESGMPKERFSAEFPKEGPSILRIQQVVRGDSAAYFCASSFTGGSTDTQYFGPGTRLTVL.

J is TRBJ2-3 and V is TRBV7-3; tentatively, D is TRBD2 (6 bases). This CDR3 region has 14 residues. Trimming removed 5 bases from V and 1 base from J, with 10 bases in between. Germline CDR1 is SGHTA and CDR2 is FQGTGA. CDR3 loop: CASSPGTRTDTQYF. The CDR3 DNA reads TGTGCCAGCAGCCCCGGGACTCGCACAGATACGCAGTATTTT.

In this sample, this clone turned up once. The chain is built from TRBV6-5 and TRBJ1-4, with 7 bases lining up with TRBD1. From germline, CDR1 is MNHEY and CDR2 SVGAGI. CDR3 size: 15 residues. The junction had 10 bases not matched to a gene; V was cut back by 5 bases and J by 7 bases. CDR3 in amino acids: CASSRRGTAAEKLFF. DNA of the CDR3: TGTGCCAGCAGTCGTCGGGGGACAGCGGCTGAAAAACTGTTTTTT.

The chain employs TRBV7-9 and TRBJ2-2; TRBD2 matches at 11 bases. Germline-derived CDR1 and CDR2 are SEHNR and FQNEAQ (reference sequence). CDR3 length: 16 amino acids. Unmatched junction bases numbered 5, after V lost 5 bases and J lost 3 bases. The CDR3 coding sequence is TGTGCCAGCAGCACGGGACTAGCGGAACACACCGGGGAGCTGTTTTTT. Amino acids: CASSTGLAEHTGELFF.

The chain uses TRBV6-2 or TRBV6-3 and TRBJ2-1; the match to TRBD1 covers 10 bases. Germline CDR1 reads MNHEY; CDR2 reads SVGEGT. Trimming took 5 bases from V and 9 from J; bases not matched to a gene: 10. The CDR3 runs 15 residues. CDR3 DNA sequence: TGTGCCAGCAGTACGACAGGGGGCCGACAAGGTGAGCAGTTCTTC. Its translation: CASSTTGGRQGEQFF.

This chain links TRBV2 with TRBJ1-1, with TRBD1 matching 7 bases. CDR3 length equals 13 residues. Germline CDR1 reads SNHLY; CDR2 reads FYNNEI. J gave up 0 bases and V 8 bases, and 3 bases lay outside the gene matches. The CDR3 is CASGGQMNTEAFF. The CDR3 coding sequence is TGTGCCAGCGGGGGACAGATGAACACTGAAGCTTTCTTT.

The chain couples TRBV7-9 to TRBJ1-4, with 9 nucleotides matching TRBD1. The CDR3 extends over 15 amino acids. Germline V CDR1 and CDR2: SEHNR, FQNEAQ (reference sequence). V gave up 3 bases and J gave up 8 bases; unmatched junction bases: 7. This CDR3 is CASSLGGTGLEKLFF. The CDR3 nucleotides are TGTGCCAGCAGCTTGGGAGGGACAGGGTTGGAAAAACTGTTTTTT.

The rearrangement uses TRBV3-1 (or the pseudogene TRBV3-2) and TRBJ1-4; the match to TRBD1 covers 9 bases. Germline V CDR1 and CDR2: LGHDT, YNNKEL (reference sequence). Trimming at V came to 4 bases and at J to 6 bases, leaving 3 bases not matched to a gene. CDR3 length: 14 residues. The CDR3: CASSLRQGDEKLFF. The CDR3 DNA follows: TGTGCCAGCAGCCTCAGACAGGGGGATGAAAAACTGTTTTTT.

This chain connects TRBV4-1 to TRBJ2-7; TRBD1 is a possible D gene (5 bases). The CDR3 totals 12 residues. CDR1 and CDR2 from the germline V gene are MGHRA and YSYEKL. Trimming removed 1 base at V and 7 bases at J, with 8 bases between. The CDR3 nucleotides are TGCGCCAGCAGCCAAGGGGGCAGGGAGCAGTACTTC. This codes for CASSQGGREQYF.

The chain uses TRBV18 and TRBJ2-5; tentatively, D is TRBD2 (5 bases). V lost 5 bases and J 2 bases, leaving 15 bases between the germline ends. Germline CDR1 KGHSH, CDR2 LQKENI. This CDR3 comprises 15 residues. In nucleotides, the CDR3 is TGTGCCAGCTCAGAACAAAGGACTGAACAAGAGACCCAGTACTTC. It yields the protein CASSEQRTEQETQYF.

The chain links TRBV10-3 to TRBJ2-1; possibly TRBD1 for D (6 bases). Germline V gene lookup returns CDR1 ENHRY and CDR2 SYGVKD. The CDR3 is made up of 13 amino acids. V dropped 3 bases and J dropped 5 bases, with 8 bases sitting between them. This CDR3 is CAISDRGDNEQFF. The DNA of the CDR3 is TGTGCCATCAGTGACAGGGGAGACAATGAGCAGTTCTTC.

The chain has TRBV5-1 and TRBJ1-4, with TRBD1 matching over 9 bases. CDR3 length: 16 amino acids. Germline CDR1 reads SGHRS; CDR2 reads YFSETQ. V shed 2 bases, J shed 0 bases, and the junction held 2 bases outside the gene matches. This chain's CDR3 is CASSFTGGATNEKLFF. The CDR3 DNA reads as TGCGCCAGCAGCTTCACAGGGGGCGCAACTAATGAAAAACTGTTTTTT.

The chain's CDR3 is CASSLWAEGTGELFF. In nucleotides, the CDR3 is TGTGCCAGCAGCTTATGGGCAGAGGGCACCGGGGAGCTGTTTTTT. The rearrangement joins TRBV7-6 to TRBJ2-2; a weak D match, TRBD2 (5 bases). Deletions cut 2 bases from V and 4 bases from J, with 11 bases between. From germline, CDR1 is SGHVS and CDR2 FNYEAQ. This CDR3 has 15 amino acids.

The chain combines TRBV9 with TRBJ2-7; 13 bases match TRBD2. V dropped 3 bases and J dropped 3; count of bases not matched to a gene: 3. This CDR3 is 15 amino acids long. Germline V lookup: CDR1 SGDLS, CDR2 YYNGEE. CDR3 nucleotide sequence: TGTGCCAGCAGCGCAGGACTAGCGGGAGACTACGAGCAGTACTTC. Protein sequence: CASSAGLAGDYEQYF.

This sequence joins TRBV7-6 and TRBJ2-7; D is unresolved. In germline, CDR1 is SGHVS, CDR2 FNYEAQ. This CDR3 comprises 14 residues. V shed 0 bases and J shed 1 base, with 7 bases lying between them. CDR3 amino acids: CASSLAPSSYEQYF. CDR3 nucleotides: TGTGCCAGCAGCTTAGCGCCCAGTTCCTACGAGCAGTACTTC.

The CDR3 DNA reads TGTGCCAGCAGCCCGAACGGGGAAATTAATGAAAAACTGTTTTTT. Translating gives CASSPNGEINEKLFF. This chain uses TRBV4-2 with TRBJ1-4; D is unclear. In germline, CDR1 is LGHNA, CDR2 YNFKEQ. The CDR3 runs 15 residues. Trimming removed 4 bases from V and 4 bases from J, with 13 bases in between.

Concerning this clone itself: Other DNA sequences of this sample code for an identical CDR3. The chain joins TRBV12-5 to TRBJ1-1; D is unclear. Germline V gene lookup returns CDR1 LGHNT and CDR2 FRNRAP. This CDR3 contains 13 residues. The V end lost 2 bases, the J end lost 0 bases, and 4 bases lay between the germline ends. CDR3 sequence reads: CASGLNMNTEAFF. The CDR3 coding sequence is TGTGCTAGTGGTTTGAACATGAACACTGAAGCTTTCTTT.

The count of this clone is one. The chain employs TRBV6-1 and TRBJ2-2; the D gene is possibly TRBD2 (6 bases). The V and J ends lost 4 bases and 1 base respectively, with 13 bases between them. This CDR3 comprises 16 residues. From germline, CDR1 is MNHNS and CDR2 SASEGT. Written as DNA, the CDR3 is TGTGCCAGCAGTGGGGGACTGAAAGGGAACACCGGGGAGCTGTTTTTT. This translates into CASSGGLKGNTGELFF.